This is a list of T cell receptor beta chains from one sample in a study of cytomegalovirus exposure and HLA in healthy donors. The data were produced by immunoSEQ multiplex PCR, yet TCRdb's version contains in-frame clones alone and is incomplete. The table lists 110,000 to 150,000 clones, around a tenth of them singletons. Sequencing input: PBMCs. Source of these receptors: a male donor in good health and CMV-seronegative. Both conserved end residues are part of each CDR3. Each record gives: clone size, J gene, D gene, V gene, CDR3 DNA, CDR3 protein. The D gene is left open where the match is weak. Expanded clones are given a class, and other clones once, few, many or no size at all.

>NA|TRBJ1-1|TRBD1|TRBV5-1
TGCGCCAGCAGCTTTACAGGGGCCAAGAACACTGAAGCTTTCTTT
CASSFTGAKNTEAFF
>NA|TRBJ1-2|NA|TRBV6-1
TGTGCCAGCAGTGAAGCGGCTTATGGCTACACCTTC
CASSEAAYGYTF
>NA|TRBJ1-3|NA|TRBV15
TGTGCCACCAACATGGGAGGGACGGGACTCGTCTCTGGAAACACCATATATTTT
CATNMGGTGLVSGNTIYF
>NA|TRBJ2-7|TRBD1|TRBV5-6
TGTGCCAGCAGCGAGGGGACAGGCGTTTACGAGCAGTACTTC
CASSEGTGVYEQYF
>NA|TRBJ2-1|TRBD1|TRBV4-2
TGTGCCAGCAGCGGCATTCTTGGGACAGGGGGCAATGAGCAGTTCTTC
CASSGILGTGGNEQFF
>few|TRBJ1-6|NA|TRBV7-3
TGTGCCAGCAGCTTATTGGCGGGCGGGGCAAATTCACCCCTCCACTTT
CASSLLAGGANSPLHF
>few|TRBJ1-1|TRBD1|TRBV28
TGTGCCAGCAGCCTCGGAGGGGGCGGTGAAGCTTTCTTT
CASSLGGGGEAFF
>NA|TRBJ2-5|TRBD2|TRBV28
TGTGCCAGCGGCGGACTAGCGGGCGAGAAAGAGACCCAGTACTTC
CASGGLAGEKETQYF
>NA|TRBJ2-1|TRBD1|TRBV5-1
TGCGCCAGCTCGGGACAGGGGGCCTACAATGAGCAGTTCTTC
CASSGQGAYNEQFF
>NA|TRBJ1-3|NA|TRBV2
TGTGCCAGCAGTTTAGTCCTAGACTCTGGAAACACCATATATTTT
CASSLVLDSGNTIYF
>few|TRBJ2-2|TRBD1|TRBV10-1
TGCGCCAGCAGTCCCGACACAGGGGCCGCCAACACCGGGGAGCTGTTTTTT
CASSPDTGAANTGELFF
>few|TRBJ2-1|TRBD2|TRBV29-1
TGCAGCACTACAAGCGGGAGCTCCTACAATGAGCAGTTCTTC
CSTTSGSSYNEQFF
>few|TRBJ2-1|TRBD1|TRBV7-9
TGTGCCAGCAACCCGGGACAGAAGTATTACAATGAGCAGTTCTTC
CASNPGQKYYNEQFF
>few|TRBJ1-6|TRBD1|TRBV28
TGTGCCAGCAAAAAGAGGGACAGGGCGAACTATAATTCACCCCTCCACTTT
CASKKRDRANYNSPLHF
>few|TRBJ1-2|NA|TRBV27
TGTGCCAGCAGAACAGGGTCAGGTGGCTACACCTTC
CASRTGSGGYTF
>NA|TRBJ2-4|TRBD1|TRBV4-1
TGCGCCAGCAGCCAAGTTGGAGTACAGGGGGCCAAAAACATTCAGTACTTC
CASSQVGVQGAKNIQYF
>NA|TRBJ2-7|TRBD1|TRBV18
TGTGCCAGCTCACCCGGGACAGGGCGTGTTAAATACGAGCAGTACTTC
CASSPGTGRVKYEQYF
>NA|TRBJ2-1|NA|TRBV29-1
TGCAGCGTTGTAGCGGAGTACAATGAGATAGAGCAGTTCTTC
CSVVAEYNEIEQFF
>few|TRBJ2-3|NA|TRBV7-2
TGTGCCAGCAGCTTAGTGCACTTTGCCCTCACCACAGATACGCAGTATTTT
CASSLVHFALTTDTQYF
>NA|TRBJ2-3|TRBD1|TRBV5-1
TGCGCCAGCGAACCGACAGGGGGAGCGGATACGCAGTATTTT
CASEPTGGADTQYF
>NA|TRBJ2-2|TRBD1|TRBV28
TGTGCCAGCAGTCCGGGACAGGGGAGTAACGGGGAGCTGTTTTTT
CASSPGQGSNGELFF
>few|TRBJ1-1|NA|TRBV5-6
TGTGCCAGCATATCTCAGGGGACAAACACTGAAGCTTTCTTT
CASISQGTNTEAFF
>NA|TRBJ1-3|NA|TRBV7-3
TGTGCCAGCAGCTTATCCCCCGACAGCACCATATATTTT
CASSLSPDSTIYF
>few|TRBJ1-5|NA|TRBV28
TGTGCCAGCAGTCCCTTTCGCCAGGGGACTCAGCCCCAGCATTTT
CASSPFRQGTQPQHF
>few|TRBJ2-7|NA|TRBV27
TGTGCCAGCAGTTTATCCGCACAGGGTCCCTACGAGCAGTACTTC
CASSLSAQGPYEQYF
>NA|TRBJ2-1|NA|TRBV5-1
TGCGCCAGCAGCTTGGAGCAGGGGATCGGTAAGCAGTTCTTC
CASSLEQGIGKQFF
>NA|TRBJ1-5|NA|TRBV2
TGTGCCAGCAGAGCGGACGGAGGACAGCCCCAGCATTTT
CASRADGGQPQHF